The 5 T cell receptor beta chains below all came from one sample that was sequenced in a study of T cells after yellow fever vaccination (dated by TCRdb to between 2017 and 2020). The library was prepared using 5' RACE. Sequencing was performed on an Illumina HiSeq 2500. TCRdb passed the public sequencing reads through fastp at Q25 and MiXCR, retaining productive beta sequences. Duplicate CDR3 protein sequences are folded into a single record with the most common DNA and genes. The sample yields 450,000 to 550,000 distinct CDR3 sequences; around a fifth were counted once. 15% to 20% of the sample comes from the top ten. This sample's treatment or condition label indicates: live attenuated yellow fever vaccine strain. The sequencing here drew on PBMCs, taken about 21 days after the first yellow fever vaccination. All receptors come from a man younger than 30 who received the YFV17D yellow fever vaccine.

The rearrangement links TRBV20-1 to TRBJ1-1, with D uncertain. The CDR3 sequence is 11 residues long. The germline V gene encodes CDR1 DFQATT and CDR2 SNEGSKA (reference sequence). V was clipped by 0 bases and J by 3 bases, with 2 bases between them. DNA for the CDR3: TGCAGTGCTAGAGACTACACTGAAGCTTTCTTT. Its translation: CSARDYTEAFF.

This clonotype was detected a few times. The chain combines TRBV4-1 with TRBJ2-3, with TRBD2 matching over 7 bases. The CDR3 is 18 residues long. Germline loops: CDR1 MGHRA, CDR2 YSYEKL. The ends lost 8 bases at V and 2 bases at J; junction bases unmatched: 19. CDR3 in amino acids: CASQISLTTSATTDTQYF. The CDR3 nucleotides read TGCGCCAGCCAAATTTCCCTAACTACTAGCGCGACCACAGATACGCAGTATTTT.

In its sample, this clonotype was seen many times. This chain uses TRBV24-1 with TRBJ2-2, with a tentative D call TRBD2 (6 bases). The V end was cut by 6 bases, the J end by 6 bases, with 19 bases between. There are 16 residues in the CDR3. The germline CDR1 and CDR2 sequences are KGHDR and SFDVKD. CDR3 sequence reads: CATSPKPAAGSGELFF. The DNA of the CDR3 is TGTGCCACCAGTCCGAAACCCGCCGCGGGATCCGGGGAGCTGTTTTTT.

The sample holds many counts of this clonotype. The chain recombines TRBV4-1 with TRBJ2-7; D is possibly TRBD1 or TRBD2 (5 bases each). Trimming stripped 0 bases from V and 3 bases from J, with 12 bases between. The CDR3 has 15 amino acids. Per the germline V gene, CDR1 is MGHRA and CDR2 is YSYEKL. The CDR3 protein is CASSQDPGRDYEQYF. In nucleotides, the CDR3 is TGCGCCAGCAGCCAAGATCCAGGGAGAGACTACGAGCAGTACTTC.

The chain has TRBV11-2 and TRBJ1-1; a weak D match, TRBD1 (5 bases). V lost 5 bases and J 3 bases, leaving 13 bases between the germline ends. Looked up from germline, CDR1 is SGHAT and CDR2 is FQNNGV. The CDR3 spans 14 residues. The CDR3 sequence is CASSRIDSYTEAFF. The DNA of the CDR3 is TGTGCCAGCAGCCGTATCGACAGCTACACTGAAGCTTTCTTT.